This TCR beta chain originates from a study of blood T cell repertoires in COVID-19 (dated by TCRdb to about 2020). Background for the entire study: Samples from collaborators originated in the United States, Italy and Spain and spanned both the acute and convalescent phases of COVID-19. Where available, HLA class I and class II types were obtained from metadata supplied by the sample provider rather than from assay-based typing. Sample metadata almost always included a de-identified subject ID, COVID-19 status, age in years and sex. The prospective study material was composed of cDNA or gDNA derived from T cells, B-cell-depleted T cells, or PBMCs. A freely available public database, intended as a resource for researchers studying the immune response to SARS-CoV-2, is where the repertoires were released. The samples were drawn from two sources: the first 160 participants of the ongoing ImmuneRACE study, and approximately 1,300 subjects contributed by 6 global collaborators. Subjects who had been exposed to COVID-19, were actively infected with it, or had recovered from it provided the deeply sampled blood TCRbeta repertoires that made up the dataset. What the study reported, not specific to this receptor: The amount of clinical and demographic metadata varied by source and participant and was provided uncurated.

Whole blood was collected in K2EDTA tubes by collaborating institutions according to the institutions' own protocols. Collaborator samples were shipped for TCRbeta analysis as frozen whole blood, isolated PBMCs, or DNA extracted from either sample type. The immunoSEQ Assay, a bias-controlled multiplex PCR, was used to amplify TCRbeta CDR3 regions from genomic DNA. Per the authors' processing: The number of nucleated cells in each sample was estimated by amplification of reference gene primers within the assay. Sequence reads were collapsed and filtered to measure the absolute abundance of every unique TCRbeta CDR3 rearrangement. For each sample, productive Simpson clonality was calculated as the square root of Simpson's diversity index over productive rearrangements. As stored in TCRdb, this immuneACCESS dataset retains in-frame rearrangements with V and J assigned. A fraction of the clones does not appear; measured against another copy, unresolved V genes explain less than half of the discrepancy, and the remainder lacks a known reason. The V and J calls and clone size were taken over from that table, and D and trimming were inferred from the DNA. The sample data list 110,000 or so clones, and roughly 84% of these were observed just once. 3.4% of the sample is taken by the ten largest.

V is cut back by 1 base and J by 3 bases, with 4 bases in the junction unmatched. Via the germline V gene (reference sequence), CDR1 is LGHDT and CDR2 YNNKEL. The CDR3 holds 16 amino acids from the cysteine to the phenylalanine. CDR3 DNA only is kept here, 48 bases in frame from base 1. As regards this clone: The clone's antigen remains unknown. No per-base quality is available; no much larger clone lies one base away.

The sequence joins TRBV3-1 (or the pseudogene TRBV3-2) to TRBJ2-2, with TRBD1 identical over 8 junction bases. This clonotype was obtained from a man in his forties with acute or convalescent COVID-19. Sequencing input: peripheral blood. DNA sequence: TGTGCCAGCAGCCAAGCCGGACAGGGACACACCGGGGAGCTGTTTTTT. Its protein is CASSQAGQGHTGELFF.